One T cell receptor (beta chain) is described in this entry. This clone was observed once. Its antigen is unknown. There are no base qualities to consult, and no much larger clone falls within one base. The sample originates from a study of blood T cell repertoires in COVID-19 (dated by TCRdb to 2019 to 2021). Broadly, across the study: Samples from collaborators originated in the United States, Italy and Spain and spanned both the acute and convalescent phases of COVID-19. The prospective study material was composed of cDNA or gDNA derived from T cells, B-cell-depleted T cells, or PBMCs. The dataset comprised deeply sampled blood TCRbeta repertoires from subjects exposed to, actively infected with, or recovered from COVID-19. The repertoires were released in a freely available public database intended as a resource for research on the immune response to SARS-CoV-2. The samples were drawn from the first 160 participants of the ongoing ImmuneRACE study and from more than 1,000 subjects provided by 6 global collaborators. Sample metadata almost always included a de-identified subject ID, COVID-19 status, age in years and sex. Where available, HLA class I and class II types were taken from metadata supplied by the sample provider and were not determined by assay-based typing. Overall study outcomes, separate from this receptor: Clinical and demographic metadata were provided uncurated, with the amount varying by source and participant.

Collaborating institutions collected whole blood in K2EDTA tubes following their own protocols. For TCRbeta analysis, collaborators shipped samples in one of three forms: frozen whole blood, isolated PBMCs, or DNA extracted from either of those sample types. TCRbeta CDR3 regions were amplified from genomic DNA using the immunoSEQ Assay, a bias-controlled multiplex PCR. The original pipeline was this. The number of nucleated cells in each sample was estimated by amplification of reference gene primers within the assay. To quantify the absolute abundance of each unique TCRbeta CDR3 rearrangement, sequence reads were collapsed and filtered. For each sample, productive Simpson clonality was calculated as the square root of Simpson's diversity index over productive rearrangements. Held by TCRdb, this immuneACCESS table contains in-frame sequences only and omits some clones. Under half of the omission traces to an unresolved V gene where checked; the cause of the rest is unknown. That table furnishes V, J and clone size, whereas the DNA furnished D and trimming. The sample table contains 150,000 to 200,000 clones; only one count was recorded for approximately 87% of them. Roughly 3.3% of the sample is held by the ten biggest clonotypes.

The germline ends are 13 bases apart after V is trimmed by 4 bases and J by 1 base. Taken from cysteine to phenylalanine, the CDR3 has 15 residues. Only the CDR3 region is kept as DNA, spanning 45 bases read in frame from base 1. CDR1 and CDR2 are drawn from the germline V gene: MDHEN, SYDVKM. The sample consisted of peripheral blood. This TCR was recovered from a man aged 18 to 30 with active or convalescent COVID-19. The chain uses TRBV28 and TRBJ1-1; TRBD1 could be the D gene, as 5 bases match. The CDR3 region has the sequence CASSSRRGWNTEAFF. The DNA is as follows: TGTGCCAGCAGTTCACGACGGGGGTGGAACACTGAAGCTTTCTTT.